Listed below are T cell receptor beta chains from one sample, sequenced in a study of cytomegalovirus exposure and HLA in healthy donors. Clones were read by immunoSEQ multiplex PCR, and TCRdb kept only the in-frame ones, dropping some. Altogether over 250,000 clones are present, about nine tenths being singletons, with the ten largest covering 1% to 1.5%. Sequenced sample: PBMCs. The origin of the receptors is a woman aged 30 to 39 in good health and CMV-seropositive. Both conserved end residues are trimmed from each CDR3.

v_call	j_call	cdr3_aa
TRBV4-1	TRBJ1-5	ASSRPRVECDQPQH
TRBV4-1	TRBJ2-5	ASSQTSGETQY
TRBV6-5	TRBJ1-5	ASSKDRGEPQH
TRBV7-8	TRBJ2-1	ASSLLAGYNNEQF
TRBV4-3	TRBJ1-2	ASSLGSGQDPYGYT
TRBV9	TRBJ2-7	ASSVPRREQY
TRBV7-6	TRBJ2-1	ASSLGNRPSYNEQF
TRBV9	TRBJ2-7	ASSVGLAGAYEQY
TRBV5-1	TRBJ1-5	ASRRSEHFQSNQPQH
TRBV2	TRBJ2-3	ASRPLANTDTQY
TRBV7-2	TRBJ2-5	ASTSHQETQY
TRBV6-5	TRBJ2-3	ASRAKRGAWDTQY
TRBV2	TRBJ2-2	ASSERGLNTGELF
TRBV5-1	TRBJ2-2	ASSLGTGDNTGELF
TRBV28	TRBJ1-1	ASSLAAMNTEAF
TRBV13	TRBJ2-5	ASSLPLTGLTQETQY
TRBV9	TRBJ1-4	ASSVSGQGPEKLF
TRBV5-6	TRBJ1-3	ASSSGQLGNTIY
TRBV13	TRBJ2-7	ASSFGTVTSGDEQY
TRBV2	TRBJ2-1	ASVSEENNEQF
TRBV30	TRBJ1-2	AWSPTREGYT
TRBV5-1	TRBJ2-3	ASASDRVDTQY
TRBV5-6	TRBJ1-2	ASSFGGNYGYT
TRBV2	TRBJ1-1	ATPGGLNTEAF
TRBV27	TRBJ1-1	ASSILQGAGMNTEAF
TRBV2	TRBJ2-4	ASSGWRHDKNIQY
TRBV7-9	TRBJ1-2	ASSGRQGEGGYT
TRBV7-9	TRBJ2-7	ASSLAGAYEQY
TRBV11-3	TRBJ2-7	ASSLYAHSYEQY
TRBV18	TRBJ1-1	ASSQGRGDTAF
TRBV29-1	TRBJ2-3	SVEESGATDTQY
TRBV18	TRBJ1-3	ASSPPRGNFGNTIY
TRBV27	TRBJ2-3	ASSFRRGWTDTQY
TRBV9	TRBJ1-1	ASSVEEGNTEAF
TRBV9	TRBJ1-1	ASSGMNTEAF
TRBV19	TRBJ2-7	ASSFGREAEQY
TRBV7-6	TRBJ1-2	ASSSLQGSYGYT
TRBV29-1	TRBJ1-2	SVEGQGAAGYT
TRBV28	TRBJ2-7	ARTRLEQY
TRBV27	TRBJ2-7	ASSRGQGTYEQY
TRBV9	TRBJ2-7	ASSVEEASQYEQY
TRBV4-2	TRBJ2-7	ASSQGTSASYEQY